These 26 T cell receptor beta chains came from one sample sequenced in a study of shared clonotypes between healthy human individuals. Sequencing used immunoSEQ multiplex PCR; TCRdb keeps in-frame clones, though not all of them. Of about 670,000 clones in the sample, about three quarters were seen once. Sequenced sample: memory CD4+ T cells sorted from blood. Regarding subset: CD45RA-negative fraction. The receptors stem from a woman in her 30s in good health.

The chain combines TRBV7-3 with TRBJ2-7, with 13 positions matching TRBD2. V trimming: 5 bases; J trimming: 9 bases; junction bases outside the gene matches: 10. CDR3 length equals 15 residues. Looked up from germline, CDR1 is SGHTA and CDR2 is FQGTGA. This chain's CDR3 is CASSLDPGLAGMQYF. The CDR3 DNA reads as TGTGCCAGCAGCCTAGATCCGGGACTAGCGGGAATGCAGTACTTC.

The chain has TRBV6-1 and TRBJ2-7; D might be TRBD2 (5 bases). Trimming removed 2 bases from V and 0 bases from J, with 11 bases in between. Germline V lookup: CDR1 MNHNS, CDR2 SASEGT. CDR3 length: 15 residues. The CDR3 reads CASSETAGNSYEQYF. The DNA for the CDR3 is TGTGCCAGCAGTGAAACTGCCGGGAACTCCTACGAGCAGTACTTC.

CDR3 region: CASRSTGVGTGELFF. As DNA, the CDR3 is TGTGCCAGCAGAAGCACAGGGGTCGGCACCGGGGAGCTGTTTTTT. This sequence joins TRBV6-6 and TRBJ2-2; the match to TRBD1 covers 7 bases. Germline V lookup: CDR1 MNHNY, CDR2 SVGAGI (reference sequence). The CDR3 totals 15 residues. The V gene end was trimmed by 6 bases and the J gene end by 4 bases; junction bases not matched to a gene: 8.

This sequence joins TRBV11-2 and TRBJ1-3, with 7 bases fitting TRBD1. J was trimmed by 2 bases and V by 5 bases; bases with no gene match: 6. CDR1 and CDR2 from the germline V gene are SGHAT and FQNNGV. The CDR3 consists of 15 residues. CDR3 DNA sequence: TGTGCCAGCAGCAGAGACAGGGACCCTGGAAACACCATATATTTT. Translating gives CASSRDRDPGNTIYF.

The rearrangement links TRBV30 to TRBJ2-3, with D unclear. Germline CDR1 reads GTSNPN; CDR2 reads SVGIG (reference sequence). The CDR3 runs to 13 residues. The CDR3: CGHSKDGTDTQYF. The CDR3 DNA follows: TGTGGCCATTCTAAGGACGGCACAGATACGCAGTATTTT.

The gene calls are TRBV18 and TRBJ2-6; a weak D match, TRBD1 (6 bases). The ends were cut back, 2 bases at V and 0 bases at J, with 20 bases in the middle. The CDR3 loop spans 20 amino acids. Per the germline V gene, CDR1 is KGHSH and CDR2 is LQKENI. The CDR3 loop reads CASSPWVDNRARSGANVLTF. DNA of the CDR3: TGTGCCAGCTCACCATGGGTAGATAACAGGGCCCGCTCTGGGGCCAACGTCCTGACTTTC.

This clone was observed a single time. The CDR3 coding sequence is TGCGCCAGTAAACTAGGAGGCTCCTACAATGAGCAGTTCTTC. Translating it yields CASKLGGSYNEQFF. This chain joins TRBV10-2 and TRBJ2-1; a possible D gene is TRBD2 (5 bases). V gave up 9 bases and J gave up 0 bases, with 12 bases separating them. Germline V CDR1 and CDR2: WSHSY, SAAADI. The CDR3 spans 14 residues.

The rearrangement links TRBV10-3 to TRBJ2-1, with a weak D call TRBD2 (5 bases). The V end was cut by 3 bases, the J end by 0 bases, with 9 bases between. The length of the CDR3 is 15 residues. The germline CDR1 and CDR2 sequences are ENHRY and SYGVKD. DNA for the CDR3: TGTGCCATCAGTGATATAGGGAGCTCCTACAATGAGCAGTTCTTC. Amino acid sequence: CAISDIGSSYNEQFF.

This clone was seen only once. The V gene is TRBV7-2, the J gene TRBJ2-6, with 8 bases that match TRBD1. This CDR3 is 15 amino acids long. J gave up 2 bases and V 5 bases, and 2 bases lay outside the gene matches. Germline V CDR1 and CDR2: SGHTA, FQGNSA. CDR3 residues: CASSQDRAGANVLTF. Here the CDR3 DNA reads TGTGCCAGCAGCCAGGACAGGGCTGGGGCCAACGTCCTGACTTTC.

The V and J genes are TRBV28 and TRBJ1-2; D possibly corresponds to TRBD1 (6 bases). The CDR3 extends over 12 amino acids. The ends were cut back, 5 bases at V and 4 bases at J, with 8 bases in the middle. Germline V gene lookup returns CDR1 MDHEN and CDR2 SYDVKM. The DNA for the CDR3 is TGTGCCAGCAGTGACAGGTTCTATGGCTACACCTTC. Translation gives CASSDRFYGYTF.

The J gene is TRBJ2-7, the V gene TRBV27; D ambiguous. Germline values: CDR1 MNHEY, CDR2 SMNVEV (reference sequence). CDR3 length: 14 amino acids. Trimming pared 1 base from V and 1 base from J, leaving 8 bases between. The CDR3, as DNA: TGTGCCAGCAGTTTATACCCACAGTCCTACGAGCAGTACTTC. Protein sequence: CASSLYPQSYEQYF.

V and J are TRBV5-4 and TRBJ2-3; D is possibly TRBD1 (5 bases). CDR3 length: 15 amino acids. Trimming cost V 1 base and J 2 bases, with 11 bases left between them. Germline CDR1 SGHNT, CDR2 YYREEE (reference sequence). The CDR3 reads CASSLLGVSTDTQYF. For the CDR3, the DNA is TGTGCCAGCAGCTTGTTAGGGGTTTCCACAGATACGCAGTATTTT.

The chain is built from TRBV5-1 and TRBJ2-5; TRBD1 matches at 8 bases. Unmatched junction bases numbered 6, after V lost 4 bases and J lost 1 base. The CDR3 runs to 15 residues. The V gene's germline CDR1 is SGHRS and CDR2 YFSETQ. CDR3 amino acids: CASSNAGGLQETQYF. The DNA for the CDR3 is TGCGCCAGCAGCAACGCAGGGGGCCTCCAAGAGACCCAGTACTTC. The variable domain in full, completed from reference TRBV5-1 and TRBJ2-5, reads KAGVTQTPRYLIKTRGQQVTLSCSPISGHRSVSWYQQTPGQGLQFLFEYFSETQRNKGNFPGRFSGRQFSNSRSEMNVSTLELGDSALYLCASSNAGGLQETQYFGPGTRLLVL.

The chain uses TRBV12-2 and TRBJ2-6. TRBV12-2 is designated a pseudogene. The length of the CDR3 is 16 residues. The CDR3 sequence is CARPLGTISGANVLTF. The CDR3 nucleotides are TGTGCAAGGCCGCTGGGGACCATCTCTGGGGCCAACGTCCTGACTTTC.

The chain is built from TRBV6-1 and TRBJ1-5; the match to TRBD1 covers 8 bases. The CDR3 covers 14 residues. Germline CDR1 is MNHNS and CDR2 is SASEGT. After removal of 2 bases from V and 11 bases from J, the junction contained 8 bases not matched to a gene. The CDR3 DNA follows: TGTGCCAGCAGTGAAAGAGGGACAGGCGGGTCCCAGCATTTT. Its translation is CASSERGTGGSQHF.

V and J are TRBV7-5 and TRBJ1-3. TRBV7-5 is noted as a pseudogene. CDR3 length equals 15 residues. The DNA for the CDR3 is TGTGTCAGAAGCTTGGAGGGCGGGTGTGGAAACACCATATATTTT. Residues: CVRSLEGGCGNTIYF.

The CDR3 sequence: CASSELWRPSHHTGELFF. In DNA form, the CDR3 reads TGTGCCAGCAGTGAACTATGGAGACCAAGCCATCACACCGGGGAGCTGTTTTTT. The chain links TRBV28 to TRBJ2-2; D call uncertain. Germline lookup yields CDR1 MDHEN and CDR2 SYDVKM. The V end was cut by 5 bases, the J end by 3 bases, with 22 bases between. This CDR3 comprises 18 residues. Based on the CDR3 plus reference TRBV28 and TRBJ2-2, the full variable domain is DVKVTQSSRYLVKRTGEKVFLECVQDMDHENMFWYRQDPGLGLRLIYFSYDVKMKEKGDIPEGYSVSREKKERFSLILESASTNQTSMYLCASSELWRPSHHTGELFFGEGSRLTVL.

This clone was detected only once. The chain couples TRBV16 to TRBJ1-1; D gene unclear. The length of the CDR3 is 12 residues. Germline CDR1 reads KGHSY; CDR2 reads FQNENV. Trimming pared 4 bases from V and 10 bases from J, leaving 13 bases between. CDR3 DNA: TGTGCCAGCAGCCTTTCTTCAGAAGGAGCTTTCTTT. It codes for CASSLSSEGAFF.

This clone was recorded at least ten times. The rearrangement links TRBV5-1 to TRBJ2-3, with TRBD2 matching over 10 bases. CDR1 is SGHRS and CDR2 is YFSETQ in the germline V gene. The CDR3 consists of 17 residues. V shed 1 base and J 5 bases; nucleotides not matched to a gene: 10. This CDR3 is CASSLTSSGSGGDTQYF. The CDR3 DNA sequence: TGCGCCAGCAGCTTGACTTCTAGCGGGAGTGGTGGAGATACGCAGTATTTT. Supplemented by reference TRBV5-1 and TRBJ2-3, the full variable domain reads KAGVTQTPRYLIKTRGQQVTLSCSPISGHRSVSWYQQTPGQGLQFLFEYFSETQRNKGNFPGRFSGRQFSNSRSEMNVSTLELGDSALYLCASSLTSSGSGGDTQYFGPGTRLTVL.

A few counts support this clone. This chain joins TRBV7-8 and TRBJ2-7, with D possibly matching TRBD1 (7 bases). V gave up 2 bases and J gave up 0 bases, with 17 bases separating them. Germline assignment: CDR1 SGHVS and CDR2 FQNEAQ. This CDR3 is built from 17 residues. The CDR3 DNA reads TGTGCCAGCAGCTTAAGGGGGAACAGGGGAGGCTCCTACGAGCAGTACTTC. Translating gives CASSLRGNRGGSYEQYF.

DNA for the CDR3: TGTGCCAGCAGCTCACCGGGACTAGCGGCCTCTGGGGCCAACGTCCTGACTTTC. Residues: CASSSPGLAASGANVLTF. J is TRBJ2-6 and V is TRBV5-4, with TRBD2 identical over 11 bases. V dropped 3 bases and J dropped 0; count of bases not matched to a gene: 5. Germline V gene lookup returns CDR1 SGHNT and CDR2 YYREEE (reference sequence). The CDR3 is 18 residues long. The complete variable domain, with remaining parts taken from reference TRBV5-4 and TRBJ2-6, reads ETGVTQSPTHLIKTRGQQVTLRCSSQSGHNTVSWYQQALGQGPQFIFQYYREEENGRGNFPPRFSGLQFPNYSSELNVNALELDDSALYLCASSSPGLAASGANVLTFGAGSRLTVL.

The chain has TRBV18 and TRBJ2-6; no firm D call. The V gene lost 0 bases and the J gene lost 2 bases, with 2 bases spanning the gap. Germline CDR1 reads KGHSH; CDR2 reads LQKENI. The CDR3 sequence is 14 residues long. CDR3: CASSPPAGANVLTF. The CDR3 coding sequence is TGTGCCAGCTCACCACCTGCTGGGGCCAACGTCCTGACTTTC.

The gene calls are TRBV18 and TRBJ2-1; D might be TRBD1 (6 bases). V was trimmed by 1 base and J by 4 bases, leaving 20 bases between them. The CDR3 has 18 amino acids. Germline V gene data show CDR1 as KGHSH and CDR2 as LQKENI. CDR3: CASSPQETGPRGYNEQFF. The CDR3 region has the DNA TGTGCCAGCTCACCACAGGAGACAGGTCCAAGGGGGTACAATGAGCAGTTCTTC.

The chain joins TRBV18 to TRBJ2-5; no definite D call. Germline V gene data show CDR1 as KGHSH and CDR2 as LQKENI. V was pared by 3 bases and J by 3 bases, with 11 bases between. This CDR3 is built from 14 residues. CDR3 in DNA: TGTGCCAGCTCACCGCAATATACCGAAGAGACCCAGTACTTC. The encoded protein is CASSPQYTEETQYF. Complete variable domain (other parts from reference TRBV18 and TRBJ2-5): NAGVMQNPRHLVRRRGQEARLRCSPMKGHSHVYWYRQLPEEGLKFMVYLQKENIIDESGMPKERFSAEFPKEGPSILRIQQVVRGDSAAYFCASSPQYTEETQYFGPGTRLLVL.

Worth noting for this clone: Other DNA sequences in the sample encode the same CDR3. The CDR3 nucleotides read TGCGCCAGCAGCTTGTCAAGCGGAGCCTACAATGAGCAGTTCTTC. This encodes CASSLSSGAYNEQFF. The chain has TRBV5-1 and TRBJ2-1, with TRBD2 as a possible D gene (5 bases). Deletions cut 1 base from V and 2 bases from J, with 10 bases between. The CDR3 spans 15 residues. Per germline, CDR1 SGHRS and CDR2 YFSETQ.

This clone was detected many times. The CDR3 region is CASSSGQGLNIQYF. DNA of the CDR3: TGTGCCAGCAGCTCCGGACAGGGATTAAACATTCAGTACTTC. This chain joins TRBV7-9 and TRBJ2-4; 8 bases line up with TRBD1. Germline V gene data show CDR1 as SEHNR and CDR2 as FQNEAQ (reference sequence). The CDR3 runs 14 residues. V was pared by 4 bases and J by 6 bases, with 5 bases of the junction left unmatched.